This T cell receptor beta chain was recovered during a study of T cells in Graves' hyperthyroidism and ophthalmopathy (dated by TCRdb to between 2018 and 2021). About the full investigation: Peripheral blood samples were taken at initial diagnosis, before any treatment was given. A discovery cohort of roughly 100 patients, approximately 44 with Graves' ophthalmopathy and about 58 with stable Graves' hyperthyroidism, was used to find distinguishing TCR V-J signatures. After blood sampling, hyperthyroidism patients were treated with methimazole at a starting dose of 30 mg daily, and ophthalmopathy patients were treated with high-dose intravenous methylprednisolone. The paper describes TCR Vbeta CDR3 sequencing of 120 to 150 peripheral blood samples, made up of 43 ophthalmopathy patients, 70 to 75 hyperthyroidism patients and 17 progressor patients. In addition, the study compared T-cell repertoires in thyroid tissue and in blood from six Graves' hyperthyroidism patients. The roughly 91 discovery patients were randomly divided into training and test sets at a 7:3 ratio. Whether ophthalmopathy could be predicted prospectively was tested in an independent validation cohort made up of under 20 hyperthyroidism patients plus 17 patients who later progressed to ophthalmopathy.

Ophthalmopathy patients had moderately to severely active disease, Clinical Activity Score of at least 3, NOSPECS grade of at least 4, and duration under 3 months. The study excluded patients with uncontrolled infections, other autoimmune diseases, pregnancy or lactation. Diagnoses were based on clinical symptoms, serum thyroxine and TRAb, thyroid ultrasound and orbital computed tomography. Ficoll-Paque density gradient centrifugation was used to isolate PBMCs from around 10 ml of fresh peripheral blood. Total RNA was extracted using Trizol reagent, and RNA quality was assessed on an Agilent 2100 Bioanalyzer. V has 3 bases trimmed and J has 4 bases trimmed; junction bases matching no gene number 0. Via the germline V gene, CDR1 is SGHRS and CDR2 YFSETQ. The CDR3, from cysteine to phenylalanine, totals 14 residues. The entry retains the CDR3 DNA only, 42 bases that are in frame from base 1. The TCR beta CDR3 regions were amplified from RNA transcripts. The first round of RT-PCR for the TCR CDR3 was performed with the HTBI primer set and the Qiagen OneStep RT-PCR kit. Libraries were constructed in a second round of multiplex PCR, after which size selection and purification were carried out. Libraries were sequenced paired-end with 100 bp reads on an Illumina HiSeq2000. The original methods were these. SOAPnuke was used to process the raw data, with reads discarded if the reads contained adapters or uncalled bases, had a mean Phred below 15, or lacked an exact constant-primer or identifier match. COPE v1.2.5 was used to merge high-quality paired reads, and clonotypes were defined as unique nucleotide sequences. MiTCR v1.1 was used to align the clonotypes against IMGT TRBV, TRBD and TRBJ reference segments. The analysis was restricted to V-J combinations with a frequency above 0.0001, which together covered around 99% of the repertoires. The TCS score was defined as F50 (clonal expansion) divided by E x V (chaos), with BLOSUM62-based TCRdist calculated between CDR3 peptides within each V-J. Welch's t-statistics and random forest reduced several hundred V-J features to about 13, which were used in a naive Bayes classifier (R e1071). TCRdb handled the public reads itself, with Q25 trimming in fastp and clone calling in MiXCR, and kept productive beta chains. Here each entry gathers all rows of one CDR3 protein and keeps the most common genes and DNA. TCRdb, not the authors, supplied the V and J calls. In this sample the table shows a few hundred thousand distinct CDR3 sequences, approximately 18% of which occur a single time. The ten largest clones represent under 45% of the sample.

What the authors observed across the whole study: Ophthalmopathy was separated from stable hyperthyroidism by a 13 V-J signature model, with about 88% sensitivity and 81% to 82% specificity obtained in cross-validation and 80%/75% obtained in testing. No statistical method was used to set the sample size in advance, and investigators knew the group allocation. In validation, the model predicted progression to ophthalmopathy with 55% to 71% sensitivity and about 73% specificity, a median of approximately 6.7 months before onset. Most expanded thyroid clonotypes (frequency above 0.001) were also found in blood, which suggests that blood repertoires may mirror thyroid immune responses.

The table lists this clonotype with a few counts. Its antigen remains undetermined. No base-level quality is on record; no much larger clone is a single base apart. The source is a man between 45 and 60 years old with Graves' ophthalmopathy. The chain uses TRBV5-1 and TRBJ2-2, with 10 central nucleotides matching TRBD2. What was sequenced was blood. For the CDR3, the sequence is CASSWTSGTGELFF. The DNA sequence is TGCGCCAGCAGCTGGACTAGCGGCACCGGGGAGCTGTTTTTT.